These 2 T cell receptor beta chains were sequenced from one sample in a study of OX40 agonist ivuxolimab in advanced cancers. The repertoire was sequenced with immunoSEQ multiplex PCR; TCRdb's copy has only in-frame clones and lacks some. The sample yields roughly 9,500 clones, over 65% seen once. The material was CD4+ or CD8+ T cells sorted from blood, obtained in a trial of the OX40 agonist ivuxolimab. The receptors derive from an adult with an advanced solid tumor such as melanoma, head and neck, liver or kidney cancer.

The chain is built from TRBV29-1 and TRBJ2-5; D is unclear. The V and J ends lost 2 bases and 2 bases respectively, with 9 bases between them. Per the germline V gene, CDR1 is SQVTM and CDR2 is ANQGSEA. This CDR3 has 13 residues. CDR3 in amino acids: CSVERLGQETQYF. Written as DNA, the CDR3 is TGCAGCGTTGAACGGCTGGGACAAGAGACCCAGTACTTC.

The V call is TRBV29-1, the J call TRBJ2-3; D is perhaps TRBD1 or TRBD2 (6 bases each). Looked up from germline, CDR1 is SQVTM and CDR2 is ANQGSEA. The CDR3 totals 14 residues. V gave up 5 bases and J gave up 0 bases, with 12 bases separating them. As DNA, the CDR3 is TGCAGCGTTCCAACAGGGACTAGCACAGATACGCAGTATTTT. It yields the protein CSVPTGTSTDTQYF.